This T cell receptor (beta chain) was sequenced for a study of tumor-infiltrating lymphocytes in primary liver carcinoma. With termini counted, the CDR3 has 13 amino acids. From germline, CDR1 is SQVTM and CDR2 ANQGSEA. This clonotype has just one count. No DNA is shown, since the ends of the CDR3 on it are uncertain; the CDR3 is the one TCRdb lists. RNA isolated from unsorted whole blood supplied the blood RNA, with germline DNA also extracted. A primer matching the constant region was used to make TCR beta cDNA from 450 to 500 ng of total RNA. Construction of TCR beta libraries relied on three successive nested multiplex PCR rounds employing slightly modified ARM-PCR. Amplification in the first two PCR rounds was performed using TRBV1-TRBV30 forward primers and a C-beta reverse primer for approximately 10 cycles each. MiXCR, run by TCRdb on the multiplex PCR reads, gives a single entry per CDR3 protein. The sample has a few hundred thousand distinct CDR3 sequences; around three fifths are singletons.

The sequenced sample consisted of peripheral blood. The receptor's source is a woman in her twenties or thirties with primary liver carcinoma and hepatitis B virus infection. This rearrangement joins TRBV29-1 to TRBJ2-7. The CDR3 loop reads CSVADGSSYEQYF.